This T cell receptor beta chain was recovered during a study of control samples from healthy donors and cancer patients. In its sample, this clone was seen a few times. The CDR3 loop spans 20 amino acids. J was trimmed by 3 bases and V by 0 bases; bases with no gene match: 18. Looked up from germline, CDR1 is SGHRS and CDR2 is YFSETQ. Clones were read by immunoSEQ multiplex PCR, and TCRdb kept only the in-frame ones, dropping some. The sample lists fewer than 65,000 clones; 89% were seen once. Sequencing was done on a sample of PBMCs. V and J are TRBV5-1 and TRBJ2-1, with 7 nucleotides matching TRBD1. The clonotype comes from a man aged 40-55 years with colorectal cancer. CDR3 in DNA: TGCGCCAGCAGCTTGGCGGAGACAGGGAGAATAACGACCGACTACAATGAGCAGTTCTTC. Its translation is CASSLAETGRITTDYNEQFF.